These T cell receptor beta chains were read from a single sample in a study of T cell clonotyping in hematopoietic cell transplantation. TCRdb's copy holds only in-frame clones and misses some; the assay was immunoSEQ multiplex PCR. The sample yields around 9,500 clones, over 85% seen once. The material sequenced was PBMCs, taken 100 days after allogeneic stem cell transplant. The receptor source for this set is a male patient aged 45-60 years who had an allogeneic stem cell transplant from a related donor, so T cells may come from the graft donor. Some clones in this sample may be carry-over from other donors' samples. Both conserved end residues are part of each CDR3. D genes are given only for firm matches. Only part of the rows carry a size: once, few, many, or a class if the clone is expanded.

d_call j_call clone_size v_call cdr3_nt cdr3_aa
TRBD1 TRBJ1-5 - TRBV2 TGTGCCAGCAGTGCGATGGACAGGGATCAGCCCCAGCATTTT CASSAMDRDQPQHF
TRBD1 TRBJ1-2 - TRBV7-9 TGTGCCAGCAGCTCGGGACAGGGGGGCATCTATGGCTACACCTTC CASSSGQGGIYGYTF
- TRBJ1-5 - TRBV6-1 TGTGCCAGCGGGGGGGGCAATCAGCCCCAGCATTTT CASGGGNQPQHF
- TRBJ1-1 - TRBV19 TGTGCCAGTACCGACAAAGGGGCTGCGAACACTGAAGCTTTCTTT CASTDKGAANTEAFF
- TRBJ1-2 - TRBV9 TGTGCCAGCAACCCCGGAAACAACTATGGCTACACCTTC CASNPGNNYGYTF
- TRBJ2-1 - TRBV11-3 TGTGCCAGCAGCCCAACTCAGGGGTCATCCTACAATGAGCAGTTCTTC CASSPTQGSSYNEQFF
- TRBJ1-4 - TRBV10-3 TGTGCCATCAGTAACCAAATAGGGACTAATGAAAAACTGTTTTTT CAISNQIGTNEKLFF
- TRBJ2-3 - TRBV7-2 TGTGCCAGCAGCTTAGTCGGTCGGACCACCCACACAGATACGCAGTATTTT CASSLVGRTTHTDTQYF
- TRBJ1-6 large TRBV7-9 TGTGCCAGCAGCTTAGCCAGGGAATTTTCACCCCTCCACTTT CASSLAREFSPLHF
- TRBJ2-2 - TRBV28 TGTGCCAGCAGTTCCACTCCGGGAGAAAGCACCGGGGAGCTGTTTTTT CASSSTPGESTGELFF
- TRBJ2-1 - TRBV7-3 TGTGCCAGCAGCTTAAGGGGGAATGAGCAGTTCTTC CASSLRGNEQFF
TRBD1 TRBJ2-1 - TRBV27 TGTGCCAGCAGTTTAGGGTGGGACAGGGTGACCTACAATGAGCAGTTCTTC CASSLGWDRVTYNEQFF
- TRBJ2-7 - TRBV6-5 TGTGCCAGCATGGGGTCCTACGAGCAGTACTTC CASMGSYEQYF
- TRBJ2-7 - TRBV27 TGTGCCAGCAGTTTAATCGGGACGGAGTCCTACGAGCAGTACTTC CASSLIGTESYEQYF
- TRBJ2-3 - TRBV2 TGTGCCAGCAGTGGGGATCGGGACCCTCAGAGCACAGATACGCAGTATTTT CASSGDRDPQSTDTQYF
- TRBJ1-5 - TRBV28 TGTGCCAGCAGTTTCATTAGGGCTAATCAGCCCCAGCATTTT CASSFIRANQPQHF
- TRBJ2-3 once TRBV7-2 TGTGCCAGCAGCCCCGACTACACGAGCACAGATACGCAGTATTTT CASSPDYTSTDTQYF
- TRBJ1-2 once TRBV27 TGTGCCAGCAGCAAACAGGGAGGTGGCTATGGCTACACCTTC CASSKQGGGYGYTF
- TRBJ1-5 - TRBV6-1 TGTGCCAGCAGTGAATATCAGCCCCAGCATTTT CASSEYQPQHF
- TRBJ1-2 - TRBV19 TGTGCCAGTAGTATGGGAGGGTCCAAGGCCAACTATGGCTACACCTTC CASSMGGSKANYGYTF
- TRBJ1-6 - TRBV14 TGTGCCAGCAGCCAAGATGCCTTTACACCCCTCCACTTT CASSQDAFTPLHF
- TRBJ2-7 once TRBV2 TGTGCCAGCAGTGACCTAGGGTCGGAACCTACCTACGAGCAGTACTTC CASSDLGSEPTYEQYF
- TRBJ2-7 - TRBV5-4 TGTGCCAGCAGCACAGGGAAGGGCTACGAGCAGTACTTC CASSTGKGYEQYF
TRBD1 TRBJ1-1 once TRBV2 TGTGCCAGCAGGACGGACAGGGGACTGGCTGAAGCTTTCTTT CASRTDRGLAEAFF
TRBD1 TRBJ1-5 - TRBV6-1 TGTGCCAGCAGGGGGACAGGGGGCAATCAGCCCCAGCATTTT CASRGTGGNQPQHF
TRBD2 TRBJ2-3 - TRBV11-1 TGTGCCAGCAGCCTAACCGCGGGAGGACCAGCGGATACGCAGTATTTT CASSLTAGGPADTQYF
TRBD1 TRBJ1-3 - TRBV9 TGTGCCAGCAGCGTACCCAGGACAGGGGGTTCTGGAAACACCATATATTTT CASSVPRTGGSGNTIYF
TRBD2 TRBJ2-7 - TRBV5-4 TGTGCCAGCAGTTCGGGACTACACTACGAGCAGTACTTC CASSSGLHYEQYF
- TRBJ1-2 large TRBV25-1 TGTGCCAGCAGTGAGCTCGGGTCGGTATTTGGCTACACCTTC CASSELGSVFGYTF
- TRBJ2-3 - TRBV28 TGTGCCAGCAGTCTACCCGATTTAACAGATACGCAGTATTTT CASSLPDLTDTQYF
- TRBJ2-7 - TRBV7-2 TGTGCCAGCAGCTTAAGCTTAGGGGGGTACGAGCAGTACTTC CASSLSLGGYEQYF
- TRBJ1-2 - TRBV6-6 TGTGCCAGCAGCGTGGGGGGATCCTCTCGGGGCTACACCTTC CASSVGGSSRGYTF
- TRBJ1-2 once TRBV6-5 TGTGCCAGCAGCGCAGGGCCAGGCTACACCTTC CASSAGPGYTF
- TRBJ2-7 - TRBV19 TGTGCCAGTAGTTCTCCCCGGGACGGCCTCTACGAGCAGTACTTC CASSSPRDGLYEQYF
- TRBJ1-2 - TRBV6-5 TGTGCCAGCAGTGGCGCACAGTTCTATGGCTACACCTTC CASSGAQFYGYTF
- TRBJ2-2 - TRBV7-2 TGTGCCAGCAGCTTTTGGACAAACGGCGCCGGGGAGCTGTTTTTT CASSFWTNGAGELFF
TRBD1 TRBJ1-2 - TRBV7-9 TGTGCCAGCAGCTCCTTCCGGGACAGGGGGCGAGACTATGGCTACACCTTC CASSSFRDRGRDYGYTF
TRBD1 TRBJ2-3 - TRBV29-1 TGCAGCGCCGGGGTCGGGACAGGGTTTGGGGATACGCAGTATTTT CSAGVGTGFGDTQYF
TRBD2 TRBJ2-5 - TRBV11-2 TGTGCCAGCAGCTCCGGGGGGGAGACCCAGTACTTC CASSSGGETQYF
- TRBJ2-1 once TRBV6-1 TGTGCCAGCAGTGACTGGCAGGGCAACTACAATGAGCAGTTCTTC CASSDWQGNYNEQFF
- TRBJ1-2 - TRBV7-9 TGTGCCAGCAGCTTAGCTGGGGTCGTTGAGAGCTATGGCTACACCTTC CASSLAGVVESYGYTF
- TRBJ2-7 - TRBV7-9 TGTGCCAGCAGTAGGGGTCCGGTTAAAGAGCAGTACTTC CASSRGPVKEQYF
- TRBJ2-3 - TRBV30 TGTGCCTGTTGCAGTGCAGATACGCAGTATTTT CACCSADTQYF
TRBD2 TRBJ2-1 - TRBV5-1 TGCGCCAGCAGCTTAGGACTAGTCCACAATGAGCAGTTCTTC CASSLGLVHNEQFF
TRBD1 TRBJ2-2 - TRBV6-5 TGTGCCAGCAGCCCTGACAGGGGACCTTCCGGGGAGCTGTTTTTT CASSPDRGPSGELFF
- TRBJ2-7 - TRBV19 TGTGCCAGTAGTAGGCAGGGATCCTACGAGCAGTACTTC CASSRQGSYEQYF
TRBD1 TRBJ1-1 - TRBV10-3 TGTGCCATGAGACAGGGTGAGGACACTGAAGCTTTCTTT CAMRQGEDTEAFF
TRBD2 TRBJ2-1 - TRBV4-3 TGCGCCAGCAGCCAATTGTGGGGGACTAGCGGGGAAAATGAGCAGTTCTTC CASSQLWGTSGENEQFF
TRBD2 TRBJ2-7 - TRBV27 TGTGCCAGCAAGACTAGCGGGGGGCTTTTTTACGAGCAGTACTTC CASKTSGGLFYEQYF
TRBD2 TRBJ2-3 - TRBV11-1 TGTGCCAGCAGCTTGGGGGGGTCAGGCACAGATACGCAGTATTTT CASSLGGSGTDTQYF
- TRBJ2-1 - TRBV9 TGTGCCAGCAGCGTAGTCTCTTCACAGGGCAGTGGGAGGAACAATGAGCAGTTCTTC CASSVVSSQGSGRNNEQFF
- TRBJ1-5 - TRBV5-1 TGCGCCAGCAGCTTGGGGTCGCATAGCAATCAGCCCCAGCATTTT CASSLGSHSNQPQHF
- TRBJ1-4 - TRBV7-9 TGTGCCAGCAGCTTACGGGCAACTAATGAAAAACTGTTTTTT CASSLRATNEKLFF
TRBD1 TRBJ1-4 - TRBV19 TGTGCCAGCTCACAGGGGGCAAATGAAAAACTGTTTTTT CASSQGANEKLFF
- TRBJ2-1 few TRBV4-2 TGTGCCAGCAGCCAAGCCTTAGGGGCAGGACACAATGAGCAGTTCTTC CASSQALGAGHNEQFF
- TRBJ2-1 - TRBV6-4 TGTGCCAGCAGTGTGAAAGACCAAGGTGAGCAGTTCTTC CASSVKDQGEQFF
- TRBJ1-6 - TRBV6-1 TGTGCCAGCAGTGACGCTCGACGGAATTCACCCCTCCACTTT CASSDARRNSPLHF
- TRBJ1-1 once TRBV6-5 TGTGCCAGCCAAACGGGGATTGAAGCTTTCTTT CASQTGIEAFF
- TRBJ1-2 - TRBV28 TGTGCCAGCATCACGAGAGTTTCCGGGCCCAACTATGGCTACACCTTC CASITRVSGPNYGYTF
TRBD2 TRBJ2-3 - TRBV5-1 TGCGCCAGCAGCTTGGCCCCTAGCGGGGACCAAAGCACAGATACGCAGTATTTT CASSLAPSGDQSTDTQYF